Listed below are T cell receptor beta chains from one sample, sequenced in a study of T cell repertoires in cytomegalovirus infection. TCRdb re-analysed the reads in MiXCR, keeping a single row per CDR3 protein. The sample includes 600,000 to 800,000 distinct CDR3 sequences, more than 20% of them seen just once. Sequenced: CD8+ T cells from PBMCs. The receptors were gathered from a human donor in good health (CMV status not recorded). Some clones in this sample may be carry-over from other donors' samples. Each CDR3 is given with its conserved first and last residue. The D gene is left open where the match is weak. Rows give clone size only sometimes, using once, few, many, or a class for an expanded clone.

many,TRBJ2-1,.,TRBV7-8,CASSKTSNEQFF,TGTGCCAGCAGCAAGACTAGCAATGAGCAGTTCTTC
few,TRBJ2-1,.,TRBV7-9,CASSLAFEQFF,TGTGCCAGCAGTTTAGCGTTTGAGCAGTTCTTC
.,TRBJ2-5,.,TRBV23-1,CASSQPLPPNRNEGSGETQYF,TGCGCCAGCAGTCAACCACTTCCCCCGAACAGGAACGAGGGGTCAGGAGAGACCCAGTACTTC
.,TRBJ1-5,TRBD1,TRBV6-1,CASSEPRDSSNQPQHF,TGTGCCAGCAGTGAACCTAGGGACAGTAGCAATCAGCCCCAGCATTTT
.,TRBJ2-3,.,TRBV7-9,CASSPPIGTDTQYF,TGTGCCAGCAGCCCCCCGATCGGCACAGATACGCAGTATTTT
many,TRBJ1-2,.,TRBV19,CASRKDPRAIFYGYTF,TGTGCCAGTAGGAAAGACCCCCGGGCAATCTTCTATGGCTACACCTTC
many,TRBJ2-2,TRBD2,TRBV7-6,CASSLTSGGDKAGELFF,TGTGCCAGCAGCCTTACTAGCGGGGGGGATAAAGCCGGGGAGCTGTTTTTT
few,TRBJ2-6,TRBD1,TRBV7-9,CAIPGQVISGANVLTF,TGTGCCATTCCGGGACAGGTTATTAGTGGGGCCAACGTCCTGACTTTC
many,TRBJ1-1,.,TRBV2,CASEMGNTEAFF,TGTGCCAGCGAGATGGGGAACACTGAAGCTTTCTTT
few,TRBJ1-1,.,TRBV29-1,CSVEQPLNTEAFF,TGCAGCGTTGAGCAGCCCTTGAACACTGAAGCTTTCTTT
many,TRBJ2-3,.,TRBV28,CASREKLGRTDTQYF,TGTGCCAGCAGGGAAAAGCTGGGCCGCACAGATACGCAGTATTTT
many,TRBJ1-1,.,TRBV7-2,CASSLGRGAILDEAFF,TGTGCCAGCAGCTTAGGTCGGGGGGCTATTCTCGATGAAGCTTTCTTT
many,TRBJ2-1,TRBD1,TRBV28,CASLAFRDRGYNEQFF,TGTGCCAGCCTGGCTTTCCGGGACAGGGGATACAATGAGCAGTTCTTC
.,TRBJ1-3,.,TRBV29-1,CSVRTGNTIYF,TGCAGCGTTAGAACCGGGAACACCATATATTTT
few,TRBJ2-7,.,TRBV20-1,CVIPSQAPYEQYF,TGCGTCATACCCTCCCAGGCCCCCTACGAGCAGTACTTC
.,TRBJ2-5,TRBD2,TRBV29-1,CSAPTLAGDKKTQYF,TGCAGTGCCCCCACTCTAGCGGGGGACAAGAAGACCCAGTACTTC
few,TRBJ2-2,.,TRBV28,CASSLYGGPNTGELFF,TGTGCCAGCAGTTTATATGGGGGGCCGAACACCGGGGAGCTGTTTTTT
few,TRBJ2-6,.,TRBV7-7,CASSPMSSGANVLTF,TGTGCTAGCAGCCCTATGAGCTCTGGGGCCAACGTCCTGACTTTC
few,TRBJ2-2,.,TRBV5-5,CASTITRGRTGELFF,TGTGCCAGCACCATAACGCGGGGCCGTACCGGGGAGCTGTTTTTT
once,TRBJ2-2,.,TRBV15,CATSRVPARNTGELFF,TGTGCCACCAGCAGAGTACCCGCCCGGAACACCGGGGAGCTGTTTTTT
many,TRBJ2-1,.,TRBV28,CASRSPGSYNEQFF,TGTGCCAGCAGATCTCCAGGGTCCTACAATGAGCAGTTCTTC
.,TRBJ1-1,.,TRBV20-1,CSARDRSGLAGTEAFF,TGCAGTGCTAGAGATCGGTCGGGCCTGGCAGGCACTGAAGCTTTCTTT